Presented here are 27 T cell receptor beta chains from one specimen sequenced in a study of blood T cell repertoires in COVID-19. Produced via immunoSEQ multiplex PCR; TCRdb's table is partial and in-frame only. The sample lists some 290,000 clones; nearly 90% were seen once. Sequencing was performed on PBMCs or T cells enriched from blood (not recorded which). The receptor source for this set is a young woman who had recovered from COVID-19.

The J gene is TRBJ1-1, the V gene TRBV6-2 or TRBV6-3; D is ambiguous. CDR1 MNHEY and CDR2 SVGEGT come from the germline V gene. The V end was cut by 5 bases, the J end by 1 base, with 11 bases between. The CDR3 is made up of 14 amino acids. The CDR3 is CASSNLEGNTEAFF. The CDR3 DNA reads TGTGCCAGCAGTAACCTTGAGGGGAACACTGAAGCTTTCTTT.

This clone was seen only once. This chain uses TRBV27 with TRBJ1-5; no reliable D call. Trimming took 4 bases from V and 4 from J, leaving 8 bases between them. The CDR3 has 13 residues. The germline CDR1 and CDR2 sequences are MNHEY and SMNVEV (reference sequence). The CDR3 reads CASSYGLNQPQHF. CDR3 bases: TGTGCCAGCAGTTACGGGTTGAATCAGCCCCAGCATTTT.

V usage is TRBV6-2 or TRBV6-3 and J usage is TRBJ1-2; D is possibly TRBD1 (6 bases). The CDR3 covers 16 residues. Trimming pared 2 bases from V and 8 bases from J, leaving 21 bases between. Germline loops: CDR1 MNHEY, CDR2 SVGEGT. The CDR3 sequence: CASSYGSVDSEMGYTF. The CDR3 coding sequence is TGTGCCAGCAGTTACGGTTCGGTGGACAGCGAAATGGGCTACACCTTC.

V and J are TRBV18 and TRBJ2-2, with 12 bases identical to TRBD2. This CDR3 region has 15 residues. Germline loops: CDR1 KGHSH, CDR2 LQKENI. With 4 bases clipped from V and 6 bases from J, the junction kept 3 bases outside the gene matches. Here the CDR3 DNA reads TGTGCCAGCTCACGACTAGCGGGAGTCCCCGGGGAGCTGTTTTTT. Protein: CASSRLAGVPGELFF.

V usage is TRBV12-1 and J usage is TRBJ2-7; TRBD2, as called in the table, went unchecked against the DNA. TRBV12-1 is marked as a pseudogene. The CDR3 sequence is 15 residues long. CDR3 in DNA: TGTGCCAGCAGCTTTCAGCGGGACTTGACCTACGAGCAGTACTTC. Its translation: CASSFQRDLTYEQYF.

The V gene is TRBV4-1, the J gene TRBJ1-2, with D unresolved. The V gene's germline CDR1 is MGHRA and CDR2 YSYEKL. Trimming shortened V by 1 base and J by 7 bases, and 16 bases separated the two germline ends. This CDR3 comprises 15 residues. As DNA, the CDR3 is TGCGCCAGCAGCCAAGCATATATTCTGCCGGGTGGCTACACCTTC. This translates into CASSQAYILPGGYTF.

This clone was seen only a few times. V is TRBV29-1 and J is TRBJ1-4, with D unclear. Between the trimmed V and J ends, which lost 5 bases and 7 bases, there was a span of 11 bases. In germline, CDR1 is SQVTM, CDR2 ANQGSEA. The CDR3 extends over 12 amino acids. CDR3 in DNA: TGCAGCGTTTTTAAGGAGGGTGAAAAACTGTTTTTT. Its translation: CSVFKEGEKLFF.

A note on this clone: One junction end disagrees with the germline gene, perhaps due to a read error. The J gene is TRBJ2-2, the V gene TRBV4-3; TRBD2 matches 11 bases. CDR1 is LGHNA and CDR2 is YSLEER in the germline V gene. This CDR3 has 20 residues. The DNA of the CDR3 is TGCGCCAGCAGCGAAGAACCCAGGGTAGCGGGAGGGCCTAACACCGGGGAGCTGTTTTTT. This translates into CASSEEPRVAGGPNTGELFF.

The chain joins TRBV6-5 to TRBJ2-1, with 11 bases fitting TRBD2. Germline V gene data show CDR1 as MNHEY and CDR2 as SVGAGI. The J segment lost 14 bases and the V segment lost 6 bases, leaving 0 bases of the junction unmatched. The length of the CDR3 is 10 residues. CDR3 in DNA: TGTGCCAGCAGGGGACTAGCGGAGTTCTTC. This translates into CASRGLAEFF.

The rearrangement uses TRBV5-6 and TRBJ2-5; 10 bases are a match to TRBD1. Germline lookup yields CDR1 SGHDT and CDR2 YYEEEE. This CDR3 is 17 amino acids long. The junction had 8 bases not matched to a gene; V was cut back by 1 base and J by 2 bases. CDR3 amino acids: CASSLFWGGQGQETQYF. The CDR3 nucleotides read TGTGCCAGCAGCTTGTTTTGGGGGGGACAGGGGCAAGAGACCCAGTACTTC. The whole variable domain, filled in from reference TRBV5-6 and TRBJ2-5, reads DAGVTQSPTHLIKTRGQQVTLRCSPKSGHDTVSWYQQALGQGPQFIFQYYEEEERQRGNFPDRFSGHQFPNYSSELNVNALLLGDSALYLCASSLFWGGQGQETQYFGPGTRLLVL.

CDR3 nucleotides: TGTGCCTGGAGCTCGACAGGGGGCACAGATACGCAGTATTTT. As protein: CAWSSTGGTDTQYF. The genes are TRBV30 and TRBJ2-3; the match to TRBD1 covers 8 bases. V was clipped by 3 bases and J by 1 base; unmatched bases: 3. Germline assignment: CDR1 GTSNPN and CDR2 SVGIG (reference sequence). The CDR3 totals 14 residues.

In its sample, this clone was seen once. The chain combines TRBV6-5 with TRBJ1-2; 9 bases agree with TRBD1. The CDR3 has 13 amino acids. Trimming at V came to 6 bases and at J to 6 bases, leaving 5 bases not matched to a gene. The germline gives CDR1 MNHEY, CDR2 SVGAGI. CDR3 region: CASSLTGGDGYTF. CDR3 DNA: TGTGCCAGCAGCCTGACAGGGGGGGATGGCTACACCTTC.

This chain connects TRBV11-2 to TRBJ1-5, with TRBD1 identical over 7 bases. CDR1 and CDR2 (germline): SGHAT, FQNNGV. The length of the CDR3 is 14 residues. V lost 5 bases to trimming and J lost 6 bases; unmatched junction nucleotides: 7. As DNA, the CDR3 is TGTGCCAGCAGCCCGGACAGGTCCCGTCAGCCCCAGCATTTT. It specifies CASSPDRSRQPQHF. Combining the CDR3 with reference TRBV11-2 and TRBJ1-5 gives the whole variable domain EAGVAQSPRYKIIEKRQSVAFWCNPISGHATLYWYQQILGQGPKLLIQFQNNGVVDDSQLPKDRFSAERLKGVDSTLKIQPAKLEDSAVYLCASSPDRSRQPQHFGDGTRLSIL.

The chain links TRBV7-6 to TRBJ1-3; weak D call: TRBD1 (6 bases). Germline CDR1 is SGHVS and CDR2 is FNYEAQ. V was cut by 1 base and J by 2 bases, with 15 bases left in between. The CDR3 is 17 amino acids. CDR3 sequence (DNA): TGTGCCAGCAGCTTAGTGGGGGCGGAAATCCCTGGAAACACCATATATTTT. It specifies CASSLVGAEIPGNTIYF.

The J gene is TRBJ2-2, the V gene TRBV9, with D possibly TRBD2 on 6 matching bases. CDR3 size: 15 residues. Germline assignment: CDR1 SGDLS and CDR2 YYNGEE. V was clipped by 2 bases and J by 7 bases, with 15 bases between them. The CDR3 region is CASSVGWEAIGELFF. Here the CDR3 DNA reads TGTGCCAGCAGCGTTGGGTGGGAGGCAATCGGGGAGCTGTTTTTT.

The gene calls are TRBV12-3 or TRBV12-4 and TRBJ2-7; D is ambiguous. Deletions cut 5 bases from V and 4 bases from J, with 9 bases between. The length of the CDR3 is 12 residues. The CDR3 bases are TGTGCCAGCAGTCCCGGGTCATACGAGCAGTACTTC. Translated: CASSPGSYEQYF.

The chain couples TRBV27 to TRBJ2-3; 8 bases are shared with TRBD2. Germline values: CDR1 MNHEY, CDR2 SMNVEV (reference sequence). V shed 6 bases and J 3 bases; nucleotides not matched to a gene: 8. The CDR3 covers 15 residues. CDR3 DNA: TGTGCCAGCAGCCAACCGGGACTAGGAACAGATACGCAGTATTTT. Its protein is CASSQPGLGTDTQYF.

The genes are TRBV5-8 and TRBJ1-5; 11 bases agree with TRBD1. Trimming cost V 0 bases and J 4 bases; bases outside gene matches: 6. Germline-derived CDR1 and CDR2 are SGHTS and YDEGEE. This CDR3 has 17 residues. This CDR3 reads CASSLDRGDRGNQPQHF. The CDR3 DNA reads as TGTGCCAGCAGCTTGGATAGGGGGGACAGGGGGAATCAGCCCCAGCATTTT.

The chain links TRBV4-2 to TRBJ1-1, with 11 nucleotides matching TRBD1. The germline V gene has CDR1 LGHNA and CDR2 YNFKEQ. V gave up 3 bases and J gave up 4 bases; unmatched junction bases: 7. This CDR3 is 16 amino acids long. CDR3 nucleotides: TGTGCCAGCAGCCACCCGGCCGGGACAGGGGGCACTGAAGCTTTCTTT. Protein product: CASSHPAGTGGTEAFF.

The chain is built from TRBV2 and TRBJ1-2; possibly TRBD1 for D (6 bases). From germline, CDR1 is SNHLY and CDR2 FYNNEI. V was pared by 2 bases and J by 3 bases, with 7 bases between. The CDR3 loop spans 13 amino acids. The CDR3: CASSENRDYGYTF. CDR3 bases: TGTGCCAGCAGTGAAAACAGGGACTATGGCTACACCTTC.

The rearrangement joins TRBV14 to TRBJ2-3, with 8 nucleotides matching TRBD2. Germline lookup yields CDR1 SGHDN and CDR2 FVKESK. The V and J ends lost 4 bases and 5 bases, in that order; junction bases with no gene match: 5. The CDR3 sequence is 14 residues long. The CDR3 loop is CASSPAGVVDTQYF. In DNA form, the CDR3 reads TGTGCCAGCAGCCCAGCGGGAGTTGTAGATACGCAGTATTTT. Using reference TRBV14 and TRBJ2-3 for the parts outside the CDR3, the full variable domain is EAGVTQFPSHSVIEKGQTVTLRCDPISGHDNLYWYRRVMGKEIKFLLHFVKESKQDESGMPNNRFLAERTGGTYSTLKVQPAELEDSGVYFCASSPAGVVDTQYFGPGTRLTVL.

The rearrangement joins TRBV13 to TRBJ2-1; 13 bases are shared with TRBD2. Trimming took 5 bases from V and 10 from J; bases not matched to a gene: 11. CDR1 is PRHDT and CDR2 is FYEKMQ in the germline V gene (reference sequence). This CDR3 comprises 16 residues. CDR3 amino acids: CASSLGLAGVSSEQFF. CDR3 DNA sequence: TGTGCCAGCAGCCTCGGACTAGCGGGAGTATCGAGCGAGCAGTTCTTC.

This chain connects TRBV11-2 to TRBJ2-3; 8 bases map to TRBD2. V dropped 5 bases and J dropped 6; count of bases not matched to a gene: 10. The CDR3 is 15 residues long. Germline V gene lookup returns CDR1 SGHAT and CDR2 FQNNGV. Here the CDR3 DNA reads TGTGCCAGCAGCCCTAGGGCGGGAGGTCGGGATACGCAGTATTTT. Protein: CASSPRAGGRDTQYF. Filled out from reference TRBV11-2 and TRBJ2-3, the complete variable domain reads EAGVAQSPRYKIIEKRQSVAFWCNPISGHATLYWYQQILGQGPKLLIQFQNNGVVDDSQLPKDRFSAERLKGVDSTLKIQPAKLEDSAVYLCASSPRAGGRDTQYFGPGTRLTVL.

The J gene is TRBJ2-2, the V gene TRBV3-1 (or the pseudogene TRBV3-2); a possible D gene is TRBD2 (6 bases). Germline values: CDR1 LGHDT, CDR2 YNNKEL (reference sequence). CDR3 length: 18 amino acids. V was cut by 1 base and J by 1 base, with 16 bases left in between. Here the CDR3 reads CASSQGFFGTENTGELFF. CDR3 sequence (DNA): TGTGCCAGCAGCCAAGGATTCTTCGGGACTGAGAACACCGGGGAGCTGTTTTTT.

The V and J genes are TRBV2 and TRBJ2-3; tentatively, D is TRBD2 (5 bases). Germline CDR1 and CDR2: SNHLY and FYNNEI. V shed 8 bases and J shed 0 bases, with 9 bases lying between them. CDR3 size: 13 residues. This CDR3 is CASDRGSTDTQYF. For the CDR3, the DNA is TGTGCCAGCGATCGGGGTAGCACAGATACGCAGTATTTT.

Only one count was recorded for this clone. The chain carries TRBV7-9 and TRBJ2-3; TRBD1 matches 7 bases. This CDR3 has 17 residues. J lost 0 bases, V lost 5 bases, and 11 bases had no gene match. The germline V gene encodes CDR1 SEHNR and CDR2 FQNEAQ (reference sequence). CDR3: CASSTKPTGESTDTQYF. The CDR3 DNA is TGTGCCAGCAGCACCAAACCCACAGGGGAAAGCACAGATACGCAGTATTTT. Filled out from reference TRBV7-9 and TRBJ2-3, the complete variable domain reads DTGVSQNPRHKITKRGQNVTFRCDPISEHNRLYWYRQTLGQGPEFLTYFQNEAQLEKSRLLSDRFSAERPKGSFSTLEIQRTEQGDSAMYLCASSTKPTGESTDTQYFGPGTRLTVL.

V is TRBV10-2 and J is TRBJ2-3, with 14 bases fitting TRBD2. This CDR3 is 17 amino acids long. Germline lookup yields CDR1 WSHSY and CDR2 SAAADI. V dropped 6 bases and J dropped 7; count of bases not matched to a gene: 12. CDR3 DNA: TGCGCCAGCAGCCAAAGACTAGCGGGAGGGCCTATGTATACGCAGTATTTT. Translating gives CASSQRLAGGPMYTQYF.